This T cell receptor (beta chain) was profiled in a study of CD8 T cells in ankylosing spondylitis. Whole-study findings and limits: Disease-linked clones were CD8+ and relatively rare in peripheral blood. Earlier literature documents some of the motif variants in reactive arthritis synovial fluid and blood. Ankylosing spondylitis blood seemed to carry a telltale TCR beta motif made of about 8 highly homologous variants. Enrichment of disease-linked clones was reportedly significant in matched ankylosing spondylitis synovial fluid.

This clonotype was seen many times. Its antigen is not identified. Molecular-barcoded quantitative 5'-RACE produced these TCR beta libraries. TCRdb reanalysed the 5' RACE reads using MiXCR and keeps one entry per CDR3 protein. The sample yields about 750,000 distinct CDR3 sequences, around 20% seen once. With 3 bases removed from V and 4 bases from J, the gap between germline ends came to 10 bases. The CDR3 covers 14 residues. Sequenced sample: blood, either unsorted or a sorted T cell fraction (not recorded which). This clonotype was sampled from a male donor with ankylosing spondylitis. The chain uses TRBV12-3 or TRBV12-4 and TRBJ1-5, with D possibly being TRBD1 (5 bases). CDR3 nucleotides: TGTGCCAGCAGTTTGAGGGCAGGGAATCAGCCCCAGCATTTT. This translates into CASSLRAGNQPQHF.